A selection of T cell receptor beta chains follows, all from one sample in a study of T cell responses to AZD1222 COVID-19 vaccine. Using immunoSEQ multiplex PCR, the repertoire was profiled, and TCRdb retains in-frame clones only, with some absent. The profile shows about 120,000 clones, roughly 88% of them singletons. This material consisted of peripheral blood, taken on day 0 of MenACWY control vaccination. These TCRs come from an adult in good health. Each CDR3 is given without its conserved first and last residue. The listing skips clone size in some rows; elsewhere it reads once, few, many or a size class.

cdr3_aa: ASSQTGQGNTGELF; j_call: TRBJ2-2; clone_size: .; v_call: TRBV5-1
cdr3_aa: ASTGRDRGYYGYT; j_call: TRBJ1-2; clone_size: few; v_call: TRBV6-5
cdr3_aa: ASSSPVAGGSDTQY; j_call: TRBJ2-3; clone_size: .; v_call: TRBV27
cdr3_aa: ASSVSNTGELF; j_call: TRBJ2-2; clone_size: .; v_call: TRBV5-1
cdr3_aa: ASSRLPGRDRGSDTQY; j_call: TRBJ2-3; clone_size: .; v_call: TRBV6-2/TRBV6-3
cdr3_aa: ATSDPLAGGTDTQY; j_call: TRBJ2-3; clone_size: .; v_call: TRBV24-1
cdr3_aa: ASSRPDFSNYGYT; j_call: TRBJ1-2; clone_size: .; v_call: TRBV4-2
cdr3_aa: ASSSPGQGEYEQY; j_call: TRBJ2-7; clone_size: .; v_call: TRBV11-1
cdr3_aa: ASSLDTGAANYGYT; j_call: TRBJ1-2; clone_size: .; v_call: TRBV5-1
cdr3_aa: ASSDPLRGRSLEQY; j_call: TRBJ2-7; clone_size: once; v_call: TRBV6-2/TRBV6-3
cdr3_aa: SAQLRQSNTEAF; j_call: TRBJ1-1; clone_size: .; v_call: TRBV29-1
cdr3_aa: ASSQETGWSEAF; j_call: TRBJ1-1; clone_size: .; v_call: TRBV3-1/TRBV3-2
cdr3_aa: ASRSLGGRGNTIY; j_call: TRBJ1-3; clone_size: .; v_call: TRBV5-1
cdr3_aa: ASSPQGWGNTEAF; j_call: TRBJ1-1; clone_size: .; v_call: TRBV6-5
cdr3_aa: ASTPGGPTQY; j_call: TRBJ2-3; clone_size: .; v_call: TRBV11-2
cdr3_aa: ASSLVPGNALEAF; j_call: TRBJ1-1; clone_size: .; v_call: TRBV5-1
cdr3_aa: ASSEATFGTVETQY; j_call: TRBJ2-5; clone_size: .; v_call: TRBV28
cdr3_aa: AISGQGNTEQY; j_call: TRBJ2-7; clone_size: .; v_call: TRBV10-3
cdr3_aa: ASSFPTVWGNSPLH; j_call: TRBJ1-6; clone_size: once; v_call: TRBV7-9
cdr3_aa: ASRPTLAGPYNEQF; j_call: TRBJ2-1; clone_size: .; v_call: TRBV11-2
cdr3_aa: ASSRDFNTDTQY; j_call: TRBJ2-3; clone_size: few; v_call: TRBV10-1
cdr3_aa: ASSVEDSRNTEAF; j_call: TRBJ1-1; clone_size: .; v_call: TRBV9
cdr3_aa: ASSKNRADTQY; j_call: TRBJ2-3; clone_size: .; v_call: TRBV11-1
cdr3_aa: SVQEDGYT; j_call: TRBJ1-2; clone_size: .; v_call: TRBV20-1
cdr3_aa: ATIGGGEAF; j_call: TRBJ1-1; clone_size: .; v_call: TRBV24-1
cdr3_aa: AWSRGSYEQY; j_call: TRBJ2-7; clone_size: .; v_call: TRBV30
cdr3_aa: ASSLGQGWSIQY; j_call: TRBJ2-4; clone_size: once; v_call: TRBV5-8
cdr3_aa: ASSVTLAGGQETQY; j_call: TRBJ2-5; clone_size: .; v_call: TRBV3-1/TRBV3-2
cdr3_aa: ASRREQNYNSPLH; j_call: TRBJ1-6; clone_size: .; v_call: TRBV6-4
cdr3_aa: ASSLTDIYGYT; j_call: TRBJ1-2; clone_size: .; v_call: TRBV5-4
cdr3_aa: ASSIGLAGGRDPEHEQF; j_call: TRBJ2-1; clone_size: once; v_call: TRBV5-6
cdr3_aa: ASSSPPGARTEAF; j_call: TRBJ1-1; clone_size: .; v_call: TRBV19
cdr3_aa: ASRPGPGADTQY; j_call: TRBJ2-3; clone_size: .; v_call: TRBV6-4
cdr3_aa: ASSWETSGGDPTQY; j_call: TRBJ2-3; clone_size: .; v_call: TRBV5-1
cdr3_aa: ASSLLQGRSGTDYGYT; j_call: TRBJ1-2; clone_size: .; v_call: TRBV28
cdr3_aa: ASSSTGRYEQY; j_call: TRBJ2-7; clone_size: .; v_call: TRBV12-3/TRBV12-4
cdr3_aa: ASSPRAGGGETQY; j_call: TRBJ2-5; clone_size: .; v_call: TRBV3-1/TRBV3-2
cdr3_aa: ASSATGQGSSYEQY; j_call: TRBJ2-7; clone_size: .; v_call: TRBV9
cdr3_aa: SVEFSDGYT; j_call: TRBJ1-2; clone_size: .; v_call: TRBV29-1
cdr3_aa: ASSLLATASTDTQY; j_call: TRBJ2-3; clone_size: .; v_call: TRBV5-1
cdr3_aa: ASSRIYSGANVLT; j_call: TRBJ2-6; clone_size: .; v_call: TRBV7-9
cdr3_aa: ASSIVYLSGANVLT; j_call: TRBJ2-6; clone_size: .; v_call: TRBV2
cdr3_aa: ASSIADRSYSSNQPQH; j_call: TRBJ1-5; clone_size: .; v_call: TRBV19
cdr3_aa: ASSVVPGNTGELF; j_call: TRBJ2-2; clone_size: .; v_call: TRBV9